Listed here are 10 T cell receptor beta chains from one sample, sequenced in a study of blood T cell repertoires in COVID-19. TCRdb's table, derived via immunoSEQ multiplex PCR, lists solely in-frame clones and lacks some. The data hold hundreds of thousands of clones, with 83% observed a single time. Sequenced input: peripheral blood. The receptors come from a woman between 40 and 50 years old with active or convalescent COVID-19.

The chain is built from TRBV5-1 and TRBJ1-2; D might be TRBD1 (6 bases). The CDR3 runs to 15 residues. With 1 base removed from V and 2 bases from J, the gap between germline ends came to 12 bases. Looked up from germline, CDR1 is SGHRS and CDR2 is YFSETQ. CDR3 residues: CASSLQGGVNYGYTF. CDR3 nucleotide sequence: TGCGCCAGCAGCTTGCAAGGGGGGGTCAACTATGGCTACACCTTC.

The genes are TRBV6-1 and TRBJ1-5; 8 bases agree with TRBD1. The CDR3 runs 14 residues. Germline CDR1 is MNHNS and CDR2 is SASEGT. J lost 6 bases, V lost 3 bases, and 4 bases had no gene match. The CDR3 region has the DNA TGTGCCAGCAGTGATGCAGGGGGCACTCAGCCCCAGCATTTT. Translating gives CASSDAGGTQPQHF.

The rearrangement uses TRBV5-1 and TRBJ1-1; D is undetermined. Trimming stripped 5 bases from V and 1 base from J, with 12 bases between. The CDR3 runs to 14 residues. Germline V CDR1 and CDR2: SGHRS, YFSETQ. The CDR3 coding sequence is TGCGCCAGCAGTCCCCCCCCAGGGAACACTGAAGCTTTCTTT. Protein: CASSPPPGNTEAFF.

Points on this clone: Germline and junction disagree at one end, which may indicate a read error. This chain links TRBV7-7 with TRBJ2-1, with 10 bases that match TRBD1. This CDR3 is 18 amino acids long. CDR1 SSHAT and CDR2 FNYEAQ come from the germline V gene (reference sequence). The CDR3 DNA is TGTGCTAGCAGCTCCCAGGGCGGTACCGGGACAGGGGTTGGGGAGCAGTTCTTC. Translated: CASSSQGGTGTGVGEQFF.

V is TRBV19 and J is TRBJ1-3; unclear D gene. There are 13 residues in the CDR3. The germline V and J ends were trimmed by 5 bases and 0 bases, with 5 bases remaining between them. The germline CDR1 and CDR2 sequences are LNHDA and SQIVND (reference sequence). Here the CDR3 DNA reads TGTGCCAGTAGTGCCTACTCTGGAAACACCATATATTTT. As protein: CASSAYSGNTIYF. The variable domain in full, with the rest retrieved from reference TRBV19 and TRBJ1-3, is DGGITQSPKYLFRKEGQNVTLSCEQNLNHDAMYWYRQDPGQGLRLIYYSQIVNDFQKGDIAEGYSVSREKKESFPLTVTSAQKNPTAFYLCASSAYSGNTIYFGEGSWLTVV.

The rearrangement uses TRBV7-9 and TRBJ1-2, with D possibly being TRBD1 (5 bases). Germline V gene lookup returns CDR1 SEHNR and CDR2 FQNEAQ (reference sequence). The CDR3 loop spans 13 amino acids. With 6 bases removed from V and 3 bases from J, the gap between germline ends came to 11 bases. The DNA for the CDR3 is TGTGCCAGCAGGGGCCGGGGGGACTATGGCTACACCTTC. Translation: CASRGRGDYGYTF.

V usage is TRBV9 and J usage is TRBJ1-5; D unresolved. Trimming stripped 3 bases from V and 1 base from J, with 8 bases between. From germline, CDR1 is SGDLS and CDR2 YYNGEE. This CDR3 comprises 14 residues. CDR3 sequence (DNA): TGTGCCAGCAGCGGGTGGGCCAGCAATCAGCCCCAGCATTTT. This codes for CASSGWASNQPQHF.

This clone was recorded a few times. In nucleotides, the CDR3 is TGTGCCAGCAGTGAAAGGGCAGGGAACTCCTACGAGCAGTACTTC. This gives the protein CASSERAGNSYEQYF. The V call is TRBV2, the J call TRBJ2-7, with a weak D call TRBD1 (5 bases). This CDR3 has 15 residues. Germline V gene sequence: CDR1 SNHLY, CDR2 FYNNEI. The ends were cut back, 2 bases at V and 0 bases at J, with 11 bases in the middle.

This clone was seen only once. V usage is TRBV24-1 and J usage is TRBJ2-5; D not resolved. V was pared by 3 bases and J by 5 bases, with 12 bases between. The CDR3 is 14 residues long. CDR1 is KGHDR, CDR2 SFDVKD, per germline. CDR3 protein: CATSDSSTGETQYF. In DNA, the CDR3 is TGTGCCACCAGTGATAGTAGTACCGGTGAGACCCAGTACTTC.

This clone was picked up one time. V and J are TRBV19 and TRBJ1-5; D remains ambiguous. This CDR3 has 14 amino acids. V lost 6 bases and J 3 bases, leaving 12 bases between the germline ends. Germline V lookup: CDR1 LNHDA, CDR2 SQIVND (reference sequence). The CDR3 loop reads CASRAGGVNQPQHF. The CDR3 nucleotides read TGTGCCAGTAGGGCTGGCGGGGTCAATCAGCCCCAGCATTTT. Full variable domain (outside the CDR3, taken from reference TRBV19 and TRBJ1-5): DGGITQSPKYLFRKEGQNVTLSCEQNLNHDAMYWYRQDPGQGLRLIYYSQIVNDFQKGDIAEGYSVSREKKESFPLTVTSAQKNPTAFYLCASRAGGVNQPQHFGDGTRLSIL.